This T cell receptor beta chain derives from a study of CD8 T cells in ankylosing spondylitis. General observations from the study: Enrichment of disease-linked clones was reportedly significant in matched ankylosing spondylitis synovial fluid. A motif of eight highly homologous TCR beta variants was seen as apparently characteristic of ankylosing spondylitis blood. Clones that were linked to disease were CD8+ and were relatively rare in peripheral blood.

A note on this clonotype: Its specificity is unknown.

Molecular-barcoded quantitative 5'-RACE produced these TCR beta libraries. Using its own MiXCR run on the 5' RACE reads, TCRdb lists one record per CDR3 protein. The sample includes fewer than 80,000 distinct CDR3 sequences, approximately 5% of them seen just once. The CDR3 is made up of 13 amino acids. V lost 2 bases to trimming and J lost 4 bases, with 8 bases between them. Sequencing was carried out using blood, either unsorted or a sorted T cell fraction (not recorded which). The sequence came from a male donor with ankylosing spondylitis or in good health (not recorded which). This sequence joins TRBV12-3 or TRBV12-4 and TRBJ2-5; D remains ambiguous. CDR3: CASSLLGGETQYF. The DNA for the CDR3 is TGTGCCAGCAGTTTACTCGGCGGAGAGACCCAGTACTTC.